A selection of T cell receptor beta chains follows, all from one sample in a study of T cell repertoires in cytomegalovirus infection. MiXCR was run by TCRdb on the reads, yielding one entry per CDR3 protein. The repertoire holds roughly 200,000 distinct CDR3 sequences, with about 15% as singletons. Sequencing used CD8+ T cells from PBMCs. These TCRs come from a human donor in good health (CMV status not recorded). Some clones in this sample may be carry-over from other donors' samples. Both conserved end residues are part of each CDR3. The order of the fields is V gene, CDR3 length, clone size, D gene, J gene, CDR3 DNA, CDR3 protein. D genes are given only for firm matches. Size values are once, few and many counts, or a class for expanded clones, and some rows have none.

v_call: TRBV6-2/TRBV6-3
cdr3_length: 15
clone_size: .
d_call: .
j_call: TRBJ2-7
cdr3_nt: TGTGCCAGCAGTCCTATGATCCGAACCTCCTACGAGCAGTACTTC
cdr3_aa: CASSPMIRTSYEQYF

v_call: TRBV7-2
cdr3_length: 12
clone_size: few
d_call: .
j_call: TRBJ1-2
cdr3_nt: TGTGCCAGCAGCCTGCAGGGATATGGCTACACCTTC
cdr3_aa: CASSLQGYGYTF

v_call: TRBV29-1
cdr3_length: 13
clone_size: .
d_call: .
j_call: TRBJ1-2
cdr3_nt: TGCAGCGTTGAACTTCAACAGGGCGATGGCTACACCTTC
cdr3_aa: CSVELQQGDGYTF

v_call: TRBV28
cdr3_length: 16
clone_size: few
d_call: TRBD1
j_call: TRBJ2-7
cdr3_nt: TGTGCCAGCAGTTTGGACAAGGGACAGGGGGCATACGAGCAGTACTTC
cdr3_aa: CASSLDKGQGAYEQYF

v_call: TRBV4-2
cdr3_length: 12
clone_size: .
d_call: .
j_call: TRBJ2-4
cdr3_nt: TGTGCCAGCAGCCAAGAAGGAAACATTCAGTACTTC
cdr3_aa: CASSQEGNIQYF

v_call: TRBV10-2
cdr3_length: 13
clone_size: few
d_call: .
j_call: TRBJ2-1
cdr3_nt: TGCGCCAGCAGTGATTCCCTGTTCGATGAGCAGTTCTTC
cdr3_aa: CASSDSLFDEQFF

v_call: TRBV15
cdr3_length: 15
clone_size: .
d_call: .
j_call: TRBJ2-1
cdr3_nt: TGTGCCACCAGCAGATCTGGGAGCTCCTACAATGAGCAGTTCTTC
cdr3_aa: CATSRSGSSYNEQFF

v_call: TRBV12-3/TRBV12-4
cdr3_length: 15
clone_size: .
d_call: .
j_call: TRBJ1-5
cdr3_nt: TGTGCCAGCAGTTTAGGGGGCGTCGGCAATCAGCCCCAGCATTTT
cdr3_aa: CASSLGGVGNQPQHF

v_call: TRBV12-3/TRBV12-4
cdr3_length: 11
clone_size: few
d_call: .
j_call: TRBJ2-3
cdr3_nt: TGTGCCAGCAGTTTTTCCGTATCGCAGTATTTT
cdr3_aa: CASSFSVSQYF

v_call: TRBV4-3
cdr3_length: 17
clone_size: .
d_call: TRBD2
j_call: TRBJ2-7
cdr3_nt: TGCGCCAGCAGCCAAGATTCGGGGGGGGCCTCGTCCTACGAGCAGTACTTC
cdr3_aa: CASSQDSGGASSYEQYF

v_call: TRBV28
cdr3_length: 15
clone_size: few
d_call: .
j_call: TRBJ1-5
cdr3_nt: TGTGCCAGCAGTTTGGGACCGGGCAGCAATCAGCCCCAGCATTTT
cdr3_aa: CASSLGPGSNQPQHF

v_call: TRBV12-3/TRBV12-4
cdr3_length: 17
clone_size: few
d_call: TRBD1
j_call: TRBJ1-1
cdr3_nt: TGTGCCAGCACCACCGGGACAGGGTTTTATTTGGGCTCTGAAGCTTTCTTT
cdr3_aa: CASTTGTGFYLGSEAFF

v_call: TRBV10-3
cdr3_length: 15
clone_size: .
d_call: .
j_call: TRBJ2-7
cdr3_nt: TGTGCCATCAGTGACCCAAGGACAGTCTCCTACGAGCAGTACTTC
cdr3_aa: CAISDPRTVSYEQYF

v_call: TRBV2
cdr3_length: 15
clone_size: few
d_call: .
j_call: TRBJ2-5
cdr3_nt: TGTGCCAGCAGTGAAGGACTTCTGTACCAAGAGACCCAGTACTTC
cdr3_aa: CASSEGLLYQETQYF

v_call: TRBV28
cdr3_length: 13
clone_size: .
d_call: .
j_call: TRBJ1-4
cdr3_nt: TGTGCAGCACAGCAAGGGCTTAATGAAAAACTGTTTTTT
cdr3_aa: CAAQQGLNEKLFF

v_call: TRBV20-1
cdr3_length: 14
clone_size: .
d_call: TRBD1
j_call: TRBJ1-2
cdr3_nt: TGCAGTGCGTACGACAGGGGGGGTTTGAATGGCTACACCTTC
cdr3_aa: CSAYDRGGLNGYTF

v_call: TRBV6-1
cdr3_length: 15
clone_size: few
d_call: .
j_call: TRBJ2-1
cdr3_nt: TGTGCCAGCAGTTCGGTAGGCGGCTCCTACAATGAGCAGTTCTTC
cdr3_aa: CASSSVGGSYNEQFF

v_call: TRBV5-5
cdr3_length: 15
clone_size: once
d_call: TRBD1
j_call: TRBJ1-2
cdr3_nt: TGTGCCAGCAGCTTGGAGGGACAGGGTATTTGGGGCTACACCTTC
cdr3_aa: CASSLEGQGIWGYTF

v_call: TRBV7-2
cdr3_length: 14
clone_size: .
d_call: TRBD2
j_call: TRBJ2-7
cdr3_nt: TGTGCCAGCAGCTTACTAGCGGGGAGCTACGAGCAGTACTTC
cdr3_aa: CASSLLAGSYEQYF

v_call: TRBV5-6
cdr3_length: 14
clone_size: .
d_call: .
j_call: TRBJ2-3
cdr3_nt: TGTGCCAGCAGCTGGGGGACGGCGACAGATACGCAGTATTTT
cdr3_aa: CASSWGTATDTQYF

v_call: TRBV12-3/TRBV12-4
cdr3_length: 12
clone_size: .
d_call: .
j_call: TRBJ1-1
cdr3_nt: TGTGCCAGCAGCTTACAGGGTGGGGGCGCTTTCTTT
cdr3_aa: CASSLQGGGAFF

v_call: TRBV12-3/TRBV12-4
cdr3_length: 14
clone_size: .
d_call: .
j_call: TRBJ1-1
cdr3_nt: TGTGCCAGCAGTTTCGAAATAAGGGGCACTGAAGCTTTCTTT
cdr3_aa: CASSFEIRGTEAFF

v_call: TRBV6-2/TRBV6-3
cdr3_length: 17
clone_size: many
d_call: .
j_call: TRBJ1-5
cdr3_nt: TGTGCCAGCAGCTCAACCCTCGGGTACGATAGCAATCAGCCCCAGCATTTT
cdr3_aa: CASSSTLGYDSNQPQHF

v_call: TRBV7-9
cdr3_length: 13
clone_size: few
d_call: .
j_call: TRBJ2-7
cdr3_nt: TGTGCCAGCAGCCCGACGTCTGAAAACGAGCAGTACTTC
cdr3_aa: CASSPTSENEQYF

v_call: TRBV12-5
cdr3_length: 14
clone_size: .
d_call: TRBD1
j_call: TRBJ2-3
cdr3_nt: TGTGCTAGTGCCTGGACAGGGGGCACAGATACGCAGTATTTT
cdr3_aa: CASAWTGGTDTQYF

v_call: TRBV12-3/TRBV12-4
cdr3_length: 14
clone_size: .
d_call: TRBD2
j_call: TRBJ2-3
cdr3_nt: TGTGCCAGCAGTTTTAGCGGGGACACAGATACGCAGTATTTT
cdr3_aa: CASSFSGDTDTQYF

v_call: TRBV5-5
cdr3_length: 15
clone_size: few
d_call: TRBD1
j_call: TRBJ2-1
cdr3_nt: TGTGCCAGCAGCTTAAACAGGGGTGACGGGAATGAGCAGTTCTTC
cdr3_aa: CASSLNRGDGNEQFF

v_call: TRBV6-2/TRBV6-3
cdr3_length: 17
clone_size: .
d_call: TRBD1
j_call: TRBJ2-5
cdr3_nt: TGTGCCAGCAGTTACTCTGGACAGGGCCTCCTTAAAGAGACCCAGTACTTC
cdr3_aa: CASSYSGQGLLKETQYF

v_call: TRBV27
cdr3_length: 15
clone_size: few
d_call: TRBD2
j_call: TRBJ2-1
cdr3_nt: TGTGCCAGCAGTCCGGGACTAGCGGGGGACCCGGAGCAGTTCTTC
cdr3_aa: CASSPGLAGDPEQFF

v_call: TRBV15
cdr3_length: 17
clone_size: .
d_call: .
j_call: TRBJ1-5
cdr3_nt: TGTGCCACCAGCAGAGATGACGCCAGTTATAGCAATCAGCCCCAGCATTTT
cdr3_aa: CATSRDDASYSNQPQHF

v_call: TRBV6-6
cdr3_length: 17
clone_size: .
d_call: .
j_call: TRBJ2-1
cdr3_nt: TGTGCCAGCAGTTACTCCTTGCCTAGCGTAATGGGCAATGAGCAGTTCTTC
cdr3_aa: CASSYSLPSVMGNEQFF

v_call: TRBV12-3/TRBV12-4
cdr3_length: 14
clone_size: few
d_call: TRBD2
j_call: TRBJ2-7
cdr3_nt: TGTGCCAGCAGCCTGGGGGGAGGGCACAGAGAGCAGTACTTC
cdr3_aa: CASSLGGGHREQYF

v_call: TRBV12-3/TRBV12-4
cdr3_length: 13
clone_size: .
d_call: TRBD1
j_call: TRBJ1-5
cdr3_nt: TGTGCCAGCAGTGAAGGGACAGGGCAGCCCCAGCATTTT
cdr3_aa: CASSEGTGQPQHF

v_call: TRBV12-3/TRBV12-4
cdr3_length: 16
clone_size: .
d_call: .
j_call: TRBJ1-4
cdr3_nt: TGTGCCAGCAGTCCACGGTTGGGACGGCCCCATGAAAAACTGTTTTTT
cdr3_aa: CASSPRLGRPHEKLFF

v_call: TRBV7-9
cdr3_length: 15
clone_size: few
d_call: .
j_call: TRBJ1-1
cdr3_nt: TGTGCCAGCGTCCGGTTTGAAGGAGTGAACACTGAAGCTTTCTTT
cdr3_aa: CASVRFEGVNTEAFF

v_call: TRBV4-1
cdr3_length: 15
clone_size: .
d_call: .
j_call: TRBJ1-4
cdr3_nt: TGCGCCAGCAGCCAAGAGGGCCAGATCTATGAAAAACTGTTTTTT
cdr3_aa: CASSQEGQIYEKLFF

v_call: TRBV27
cdr3_length: 11
clone_size: .
d_call: .
j_call: TRBJ2-7
cdr3_nt: TGTGCCAGCAGCTTCTGGGGCGAGCAGTACTTC
cdr3_aa: CASSFWGEQYF

v_call: TRBV27
cdr3_length: 15
clone_size: few
d_call: TRBD1
j_call: TRBJ2-1
cdr3_nt: TGTGCCAGCAGTTACGGACAGGGAACACGCAATGAGCAGTTCTTC
cdr3_aa: CASSYGQGTRNEQFF

v_call: TRBV7-6
cdr3_length: 13
clone_size: few
d_call: .
j_call: TRBJ2-3
cdr3_nt: TGTGCCAGCAGCCCACACGGAGCAGATACGCAGTATTTT
cdr3_aa: CASSPHGADTQYF

v_call: TRBV14
cdr3_length: 15
clone_size: .
d_call: TRBD1
j_call: TRBJ2-7
cdr3_nt: TGTGCCAGCAGCCTAACCCGGGACAGGCCCTACGAGCAGTACTTC
cdr3_aa: CASSLTRDRPYEQYF

v_call: TRBV10-3
cdr3_length: 11
clone_size: few
d_call: .
j_call: TRBJ1-5
cdr3_nt: TGTGCCATCAGTGAGTCGCAGCCCCAGCATTTT
cdr3_aa: CAISESQPQHF

v_call: TRBV7-2
cdr3_length: 16
clone_size: few
d_call: .
j_call: TRBJ1-1
cdr3_nt: TGTGCCAGCAGCTCCAGCAGGCCAAAGAGGAACACTGAAGCTTTCTTT
cdr3_aa: CASSSSRPKRNTEAFF

v_call: TRBV15
cdr3_length: 16
clone_size: few
d_call: .
j_call: TRBJ1-1
cdr3_nt: TGTGCCACCAGTGGCAGTGCGAAGGAGAGGAACACTGAAGCTTTCTTT
cdr3_aa: CATSGSAKERNTEAFF

v_call: TRBV4-1
cdr3_length: 14
clone_size: few
d_call: TRBD1
j_call: TRBJ1-4
cdr3_nt: TGCGCCAGCAGCCCGGACAGGGAAGGCGAAAAACTGTTTTTT
cdr3_aa: CASSPDREGEKLFF

v_call: TRBV5-1
cdr3_length: 12
clone_size: .
d_call: .
j_call: TRBJ2-5
cdr3_nt: TGCGCCAGCAGCTTTACCCAAGAGACCCAGTACTTC
cdr3_aa: CASSFTQETQYF

v_call: TRBV12-3/TRBV12-4
cdr3_length: 14
clone_size: .
d_call: TRBD2
j_call: TRBJ2-7
cdr3_nt: TGTGCCAGCAGCTCCTCTAGCGGGGGCCCCGAGCAGTACTTC
cdr3_aa: CASSSSSGGPEQYF

v_call: TRBV11-2
cdr3_length: 15
clone_size: few
d_call: .
j_call: TRBJ1-6
cdr3_nt: TGTGCCAGCAGCTTGGGCGGGGGCGCGGGTTCACCCCTCCACTTT
cdr3_aa: CASSLGGGAGSPLHF

v_call: TRBV28
cdr3_length: 15
clone_size: .
d_call: .
j_call: TRBJ2-7
cdr3_nt: TGTGCCAGCAGTTTCCCCTCGACAGACTCCTACGAGCAGTACTTC
cdr3_aa: CASSFPSTDSYEQYF

v_call: TRBV7-2
cdr3_length: 13
clone_size: .
d_call: TRBD1
j_call: TRBJ1-2
cdr3_nt: TGTGCCAGCAGCCCGGACAGGGTCCATGGCTACACCTTC
cdr3_aa: CASSPDRVHGYTF

v_call: TRBV6-5
cdr3_length: 14
clone_size: few
d_call: .
j_call: TRBJ2-5
cdr3_nt: TGTGCCAGCAGTTACTCGGGGAAGCCAGAGACCCAGTACTTC
cdr3_aa: CASSYSGKPETQYF

v_call: TRBV29-1
cdr3_length: 17
clone_size: .
d_call: .
j_call: TRBJ2-3
cdr3_nt: TGCAGCGTTGAACAGGGCGAAATAACCTATAGCACAGATACGCAGTATTTT
cdr3_aa: CSVEQGEITYSTDTQYF

v_call: TRBV27
cdr3_length: 16
clone_size: .
d_call: TRBD2
j_call: TRBJ2-1
cdr3_nt: TGTGCCAGCAGTTTATGGGCTAGCGGGGCCTCCAATGAGCAGTTCTTC
cdr3_aa: CASSLWASGASNEQFF

v_call: TRBV6-5
cdr3_length: 14
clone_size: .
d_call: .
j_call: TRBJ1-1
cdr3_nt: TGTGCCAGCATACCAGGGACGGTGAACACTGAAGCTTTCTTT
cdr3_aa: CASIPGTVNTEAFF

v_call: TRBV6-4
cdr3_length: 14
clone_size: .
d_call: TRBD2
j_call: TRBJ2-1
cdr3_nt: TGTGCCAGCAGGCCGGTAGCGGGGGGTACGGAGCAGTTCTTC
cdr3_aa: CASRPVAGGTEQFF